These 4 T cell receptor beta chains share one sample of origin, sequenced in a study of response to subunit inactivated influenza vaccine. TCRdb independently ran MiXCR on the RT-PCR reads; one entry per CDR3 protein. The table has 700,000 to 800,000 distinct CDR3 sequences, less than 20% seen once. The source was PBMCs from blood, collected 4 to 6 days after vaccination. The receptors stem from a middle-aged man who received an inactivated influenza vaccine.

This clonotype was detected a few times. The chain employs TRBV7-9 and TRBJ2-3; 13 bases are a match to TRBD2. The CDR3 is 16 amino acids. The V and J ends lost 5 bases and 8 bases, in that order; junction bases with no gene match: 10. CDR1 SEHNR and CDR2 FQNEAQ come from the germline V gene (reference sequence). The CDR3 loop is CASSAPAGTSGVTQYF. DNA for the CDR3: TGTGCCAGCAGCGCCCCAGCGGGGACTAGCGGGGTTACGCAGTATTTT.

In this sample, this clonotype turned up a few times. V usage is TRBV20-1 and J usage is TRBJ2-5; TRBD1 agrees at 9 bases. The CDR3 length is 14 residues. V lost 3 bases to trimming and J lost 7 bases; unmatched junction nucleotides: 9. Germline-derived CDR1 and CDR2 are DFQATT and SNEGSKA (reference sequence). CDR3 sequence reads: CSASGGTGRGTQYF. CDR3 nucleotide sequence: TGCAGTGCTAGCGGCGGGACAGGGAGGGGGACCCAGTACTTC.

This clonotype was detected a few times. The J gene is TRBJ2-1, the V gene TRBV6-5, with TRBD2 identical over 12 bases. CDR1 MNHEY and CDR2 SVGAGI come from the germline V gene. With 0 bases clipped from V and 5 bases from J, the junction kept 5 bases outside the gene matches. This CDR3 comprises 17 residues. The CDR3 coding sequence is TGTGCCAGCAGTTACTCCCTACTAGCGGGGGGTAACAATGAGCAGTTCTTC. Protein sequence: CASSYSLLAGGNNEQFF.

The sample holds many counts of this clonotype. V and J are TRBV5-6 and TRBJ2-2; D possibly corresponds to TRBD2 (5 bases). Germline V gene sequence: CDR1 SGHDT, CDR2 YYEEEE. The CDR3 is 17 residues long. V was pared by 0 bases and J by 3 bases, with 15 bases between. The CDR3 DNA sequence: TGTGCCAGCAGCTTGGGGCGTGTCGGGGTACACACCGGGGAGCTGTTTTTT. This encodes CASSLGRVGVHTGELFF.